The clone carrying this TCR beta chain was detected only a few times. What it binds is unknown. Unique molecular identifiers were carried by the TCR beta cDNA libraries. MiXCR was run by TCRdb on the PCR reads, yielding one entry per CDR3 protein. The sample consists of over 700,000 distinct CDR3 sequences, 25% to 30% of them appearing once. This entry comes from a study of post-analysis software for immune sequencing data. Study results and caveats: Roughly five TRBV segments occurring more often in patients than controls included TRBV5-6, TRBV5-1 and TRBV20-1.

Trimming stripped 6 bases from V and 4 bases from J, with 9 bases between. This CDR3 comprises 11 residues. Germline CDR1 and CDR2: DFQATT and SNEGSKA (reference sequence). The material sequenced was blood. V and J are TRBV20-1 and TRBJ2-5, with TRBD2 as a possible D gene (6 bases). The origin of this receptor is a girl between 10 and 17 years old with multiple sclerosis. Here the CDR3 DNA reads TGCAGTGCCGTGGGGGGAGAGACCCAGTACTTC. Translation: CSAVGGETQYF.